This passage covers 19 T cell receptor beta chains from one sample sequenced in a study of memory CD4+ T cells and cytomegalovirus serostatus. Profiling relied on immunoSEQ multiplex PCR, and the TCRdb table lists in-frame clones only, not all of them. In the table there are some 26,000 clones, about 80% of which are singletons. The sort gate was single viable CD3+CD4+CD8-CD45RO+ cells for memory CD4+ T cells. The sample comprised memory CD4+ T cells from blood. The receptors originated from an adult in good health and CMV-seronegative.

The chain uses TRBV7-9 and TRBJ2-7, with D uncertain. Between the trimmed V and J ends, which lost 3 bases and 2 bases, there was a span of 8 bases. Per the germline V gene, CDR1 is SEHNR and CDR2 is FQNEAQ (reference sequence). The CDR3 has 13 residues. The CDR3 DNA is TGTGCCAGCAGCTTTAGGAGCACCTACGAGCAGTACTTC. It codes for CASSFRSTYEQYF.

The chain couples TRBV19 to TRBJ2-7, with D perhaps matching TRBD2 (6 bases). The germline CDR1 and CDR2 sequences are LNHDA and SQIVND (reference sequence). The CDR3 runs to 15 residues. The V end lost 4 bases, the J end lost 2 bases, and 15 bases lay between the germline ends. CDR3 in amino acids: CASSRGTRTTYEQYF. The CDR3 DNA is TGTGCCAGTAGTAGAGGGACGAGGACTACCTACGAGCAGTACTTC.

This clone appeared once. The chain joins TRBV30 to TRBJ2-5; D is perhaps TRBD1 or TRBD2 (5 bases each). This CDR3 has 13 residues. Germline values: CDR1 GTSNPN, CDR2 SVGIG (reference sequence). Deletions cut 6 bases from V and 0 bases from J, with 11 bases between. The CDR3 here is CACSEGNQETQYF. The DNA of the CDR3 is TGTGCCTGTTCCGAGGGGAACCAAGAGACCCAGTACTTC.

The chain combines TRBV2 with TRBJ1-1; D perhaps matches TRBD1 (6 bases). CDR1 and CDR2 (germline): SNHLY, FYNNEI. The CDR3 extends over 14 amino acids. The germline V and J ends were trimmed by 4 bases and 5 bases, with 14 bases remaining between them. This CDR3 reads CASSAQGRGTEAFF. In DNA form, the CDR3 reads TGTGCCAGCAGTGCTCAGGGGCGCGGGACTGAAGCTTTCTTT.

V usage is TRBV4-3 and J usage is TRBJ1-1; the D is unclear. This CDR3 has 18 amino acids. Germline V gene sequence: CDR1 LGHNA, CDR2 YSLEER. V was trimmed by 4 bases and J by 0 bases, leaving 21 bases between them. CDR3: CASSLNYNLALMNTEAFF. DNA of the CDR3: TGCGCCAGCAGCCTGAATTATAATTTGGCTTTAATGAACACTGAAGCTTTCTTT.

The J gene is TRBJ1-3, the V gene TRBV30, with D unclear. V was shortened by 2 bases and J by 3 bases, with 8 bases between the two germline ends. Germline CDR1 is GTSNPN and CDR2 is SVGIG (reference sequence). The CDR3 runs 13 residues. CDR3 in amino acids: CAWSSTYGNTIYF. DNA of the CDR3: TGTGCCTGGAGTAGCACATATGGAAACACCATATATTTT.

The chain carries TRBV2 and TRBJ1-1; D call uncertain. Per the germline V gene, CDR1 is SNHLY and CDR2 is FYNNEI. V was clipped by 7 bases and J by 2 bases, with 17 bases between them. CDR3 size: 15 residues. CDR3 loop: CASTSTRPPNTEAFF. The CDR3 DNA is TGTGCCAGCACGTCTACCCGTCCCCCCAACACTGAAGCTTTCTTT.

J is TRBJ2-1 and V is TRBV2; 8 bases are shared with TRBD1. CDR1 and CDR2 (germline): SNHLY, FYNNEI. V was pared by 6 bases and J by 6 bases, with 7 bases of the junction left unmatched. The CDR3 has 14 amino acids. CDR3 residues: CASRGQVGFNEQFF. CDR3 bases: TGTGCCAGCAGGGGACAGGTTGGTTTCAATGAGCAGTTCTTC.

The genes are TRBV7-9 and TRBJ1-2; tentatively, D is TRBD1 (5 bases). The CDR3 is made up of 16 amino acids. The V end was cut by 1 base, the J end by 0 bases, with 12 bases between. Per the germline V gene, CDR1 is SEHNR and CDR2 is FQNEAQ (reference sequence). The CDR3 sequence is CASSLEAGRTNYGYTF. CDR3 DNA sequence: TGTGCCAGCAGCTTAGAGGCAGGGAGAACTAACTATGGCTACACCTTC.

The chain combines TRBV7-2 with TRBJ1-1; a weak D match, TRBD1 (6 bases). The V end was cut by 4 bases, the J end by 4 bases, with 13 bases between. The CDR3 is 14 amino acids. Germline CDR1 SGHTA, CDR2 FQGNSA. The CDR3 protein is CASSSAEGVTEAFF. CDR3 sequence (DNA): TGTGCCAGCAGCTCGGCGGAGGGGGTCACTGAAGCTTTCTTT.

The chain combines TRBV7-9 with TRBJ2-1, with 8 positions matching TRBD2. The CDR3 is 17 amino acids. Germline CDR1 is SEHNR and CDR2 is FQNEAQ (reference sequence). V was clipped by 5 bases and J by 0 bases; unmatched bases: 9. CDR3 sequence: CASSPISGTSSYNEQFF. The CDR3 nucleotides read TGTGCCAGCAGCCCTATTAGCGGGACGAGCTCCTACAATGAGCAGTTCTTC.

This rearrangement joins TRBV19 to TRBJ2-5, with 7 bases that match TRBD2. The length of the CDR3 is 17 residues. V gave up 4 bases and J gave up 2 bases; unmatched junction bases: 13. CDR1 is LNHDA, CDR2 SQIVND, per germline (reference sequence). CDR3 region: CASSTTYGGKIQETQYF. The CDR3 DNA sequence: TGTGCCAGTAGTACGACTTACGGGGGGAAAATTCAAGAGACCCAGTACTTC.

V gene TRBV6-5 combines with J gene TRBJ1-1; 11 nucleotides align to TRBD1. The V segment lost 5 bases and the J segment 8 bases; nucleotides outside the gene matches: 1. Germline CDR1 is MNHEY and CDR2 is SVGAGI. The CDR3 totals 12 residues. The CDR3 sequence: CASSGTGGEAFF. CDR3 bases: TGTGCCAGCAGTGGGACAGGGGGAGAAGCTTTCTTT.

The chain carries TRBV19 and TRBJ1-5, with D unclear. The germline V and J ends were trimmed by 0 bases and 0 bases, with 3 bases remaining between them. From germline, CDR1 is LNHDA and CDR2 SQIVND (reference sequence). CDR3 length: 14 residues. DNA of the CDR3: TGTGCCAGTAGTATAGACAATAGCAATCAGCCCCAGCATTTT. It translates to CASSIDNSNQPQHF.

Only a few counts were recorded for this clone. The gene calls are TRBV4-1 and TRBJ1-5; 7 nucleotides align to TRBD1. Germline V lookup: CDR1 MGHRA, CDR2 YSYEKL. Unmatched junction bases numbered 10, after V lost 6 bases and J lost 5 bases. The CDR3 contains 15 residues. The CDR3 bases are TGCGCCAGCAGAGCGACAGGGAAGGGCGATCAGCCCCAGCATTTT. It encodes CASRATGKGDQPQHF.

This sequence joins TRBV15 and TRBJ1-2, with D unclear. The germline V gene has CDR1 LNHNV and CDR2 YYDKDF (reference sequence). The CDR3 spans 16 residues. V was pared by 1 base and J by 0 bases, with 12 bases between. CDR3 nucleotide sequence: TGTGCCACCAGCAGAGGGGATGGGGTGACTAACTATGGCTACACCTTC. This encodes CATSRGDGVTNYGYTF. The complete variable domain, with remaining parts taken from reference TRBV15 and TRBJ1-2, reads DAMVIQNPRYQVTQFGKPVTLSCSQTLNHNVMYWYQQKSSQAPKLLFHYYDKDFNNEADTPDNFQSRRPNTSFCFLDIRSPGLGDTAMYLCATSRGDGVTNYGYTFGSGTRLTVV.

This chain uses TRBV2 with TRBJ2-1; D gene unclear. CDR3 size: 13 residues. The V end lost 4 bases, the J end lost 6 bases, and 10 bases lay between the germline ends. Per the germline V gene, CDR1 is SNHLY and CDR2 is FYNNEI. The chain's CDR3 is CASSGPAGNEQFF. In DNA form, the CDR3 reads TGTGCCAGCAGTGGCCCGGCAGGCAATGAGCAGTTCTTC. Filled out from reference TRBV2 and TRBJ2-1, the complete variable domain reads EPEVTQTPSHQVTQMGQEVILRCVPISNHLYFYWYRQILGQKVEFLVSFYNNEISEKSEIFDDQFSVERPDGSNFTLKIRSTKLEDSAMYFCASSGPAGNEQFFGPGTRLTVL.

The chain has TRBV6-1 and TRBJ1-4; D not certain. Germline CDR1 MNHNS, CDR2 SASEGT. Trimming left V 7 bases short and J 3 bases short, with 9 bases between. This CDR3 is built from 13 residues. The CDR3 coding sequence is TGTGCCAGCACCTCGGACCCTAATGAAAAACTGTTTTTT. This encodes CASTSDPNEKLFF.

The J gene is TRBJ1-4, the V gene TRBV29-1; TRBD1 matches at 9 bases. Germline CDR1 and CDR2: SQVTM and ANQGSEA. The CDR3 runs 13 residues. V gave up 6 bases and J gave up 5 bases; unmatched junction bases: 4. The CDR3 region has the DNA TGCAGCGTCCAGACAGGGGGGAATGAAAAACTGTTTTTT. Translation gives CSVQTGGNEKLFF.